This T cell receptor (beta chain) was sequenced during a study of T-cell memory formation after mild COVID-19. V gave up 6 bases and J gave up 1 base; unmatched junction bases: 7. The germline V gene has CDR1 MGHRA and CDR2 YSYEKL. The CDR3 runs 16 residues. Study observations and caveats: CD4/CD8 balance held among clones contracting day 15 to 85, and later expanders leaned CD4+. Largely, contracting CD4+ clones fell within CM and EM, and contracting CD8+ clones within EMRA.

TCRdb reprocessed the 5' RACE reads via MiXCR and lists one record per CDR3 protein. The data hold about 390,000 distinct CDR3 sequences, with about 17% observed a single time. This clonotype has a handful of counts. The antigen remains undetermined. The rearrangement joins TRBV4-1 to TRBJ2-3; TRBD2 aligns across 10 bases. This TCR derives from a man aged 18 to 29 who had mild COVID-19 (a few samples of this study predate the infection). Cell type and time point are not known. Sequencing input: PBMCs or a T cell subset sorted from them (not recorded which). As DNA, the CDR3 is TGCGCCAGCAGTATTAGCGGGGGGATAGGCACAGATACGCAGTATTTT. This sequence encodes CASSISGGIGTDTQYF.